Below, 27 T cell receptor beta chains from the same sample are listed, as sequenced in a study of T-cell reconstitution after alpha-beta-depleted transplantation in children (dated by TCRdb to the mid-2010s). The protocol used for the library was PCR. The instrument given in TCRdb is Illumina HiSeq 2500. TCR libraries were prepared with molecular barcoding, using unique molecular identifiers to normalize TCRbeta repertoire quantification. TCRdb itself trimmed the public reads at Q25 with fastp, ran MiXCR and retained productive beta chains. For every CDR3 protein sequence, its rows merge into one entry that carries the most common genes and DNA. The sample has some 600,000 distinct CDR3 sequences on record, 16% of them singletons. The ten largest account for about 1.1% of the sample. Here the sequenced sample was PBMCs from the stem cell graft donor, taken from the stem cell graft. These receptors were obtained from a human donor who donated a stem cell graft to a child with acute myeloid leukemia.

Many counts were recorded for this clonotype. The chain couples TRBV5-1 to TRBJ2-7; no clear D gene. V was clipped by 3 bases and J by 0 bases, with 16 bases between them. CDR1 is SGHRS, CDR2 YFSETQ, per germline. This CDR3 spans 16 amino acids. The CDR3 reads CASSSVGEESSYEQYF. The CDR3 DNA follows: TGCGCCAGCAGCTCTGTGGGCGAAGAAAGCTCCTACGAGCAGTACTTC.

This clonotype turned up a few times. The V call is TRBV10-3, the J call TRBJ2-5; TRBD1 might be the D (5 bases). Germline CDR1 reads ENHRY; CDR2 reads SYGVKD. The CDR3 has 17 amino acids. V was pared by 11 bases and J by 0 bases, with 25 bases between. CDR3 region: CAVGARGIGANQETQYF. Written as DNA, the CDR3 is TGTGCCGTAGGGGCCAGAGGTATAGGGGCCAACCAAGAGACCCAGTACTTC.

This clonotype was seen at least ten times. The rearrangement uses TRBV7-2 and TRBJ2-3, with 8 bases identical to TRBD2. The V gene end was trimmed by 1 base and the J gene end by 2 bases; junction bases not matched to a gene: 2. The CDR3 is 15 amino acids. From germline, CDR1 is SGHTA and CDR2 FQGNSA. The CDR3 loop is CASSLVAGPTDTQYF. The CDR3 DNA is TGTGCCAGCAGCTTAGTAGCGGGGCCCACAGATACGCAGTATTTT.

In this sample, this clonotype turned up many times. The chain couples TRBV20-1 to TRBJ2-7; 7 bases are shared with TRBD2. This CDR3 comprises 14 residues. V shed 3 bases and J 5 bases; nucleotides not matched to a gene: 10. Per germline, CDR1 DFQATT and CDR2 SNEGSKA (reference sequence). The CDR3 sequence is CSARGGGFEHEQYF. CDR3 sequence (DNA): TGCAGTGCTAGGGGCGGGGGATTTGAGCACGAGCAGTACTTC.

The sample holds many counts of this clonotype. J is TRBJ2-2 and V is TRBV7-7, with D hard to call. In germline, CDR1 is SSHAT, CDR2 FNYEAQ (reference sequence). The V and J ends lost 6 bases and 1 base respectively, with 15 bases between them. This CDR3 has 16 residues. The CDR3 DNA reads as TGTGCCAGCAGTATGGGATCAACCCTGAACACCGGGGAGCTGTTTTTT. It codes for CASSMGSTLNTGELFF.

As for this clonotype: Being one base from a much bigger clone, this may be a read error. CDR3 sequence: CSAKQGANNTEAFF. CDR3 DNA sequence: TGCAGTGCAAAACAGGGGGCAAATAACACTGAAGCTTTCTTT. V usage is TRBV20-1 and J usage is TRBJ1-1, with TRBD1 identical over 9 bases. From germline, CDR1 is DFQATT and CDR2 SNEGSKA (reference sequence). The CDR3 length is 14 residues. V was clipped by 6 bases and J by 2 bases; unmatched bases: 7.

This chain connects TRBV11-3 to TRBJ2-1; D is perhaps TRBD1 (5 bases). The CDR3 is made up of 15 amino acids. Trimming shortened V by 0 bases and J by 9 bases, and 15 bases separated the two germline ends. From germline, CDR1 is SGHNT and CDR2 YENEEA. For the CDR3, the DNA is TGTGCCAGCAGCTTAGATCGCAGGGCCACGACTGAGCAGTTCTTC. Its protein product is CASSLDRRATTEQFF. Full variable domain (rest looked up from reference TRBV11-3 and TRBJ2-1): EAGVVQSPRYKIIEKKQPVAFWCNPISGHNTLYWYLQNLGQGPELLIRYENEEAVDDSQLPKDRFSAERLKGVDSTLKIQPAELGDSAVYLCASSLDRRATTEQFFGPGTRLTVL.

As for this clonotype: Compared with germline, one end of the junction differs, possibly owing to a read error. The rearrangement joins TRBV2 to TRBJ1-1; D remains ambiguous. The germline gives CDR1 SNHLY, CDR2 FYNNEI. CDR3 length: 8 residues. For the CDR3, the DNA is TGTGCCAGCAGTAAAGCTTTCTTT. Its translation: CASSKAFF.

This clonotype was recorded a few times. The V and J genes are TRBV6-5 and TRBJ2-7; TRBD1 agrees at 9 bases. The CDR3 sequence is 15 residues long. Per germline, CDR1 MNHEY and CDR2 SVGAGI. The trim removed 4 bases at V and 1 base at J, leaving 5 bases unmatched. The DNA for the CDR3 is TGTGCCAGCAGTTCGGGACAGGGTAAATCCTACGAGCAGTACGTC. As protein: CASSSGQGKSYEQYV.

The table lists this clonotype with many counts. The chain uses TRBV20-1 and TRBJ2-5, with 9 bases identical to TRBD1. CDR1 is DFQATT, CDR2 SNEGSKA, per germline (reference sequence). V trimming: 6 bases; J trimming: 4 bases; junction bases outside the gene matches: 9. The CDR3 is 14 residues long. In DNA form, the CDR3 reads TGCAGTGCCCAAAACAGGGGGCGTAGAGAGACCCAGTACTTC. Translated: CSAQNRGRRETQYF.

The chain employs TRBV4-3 and TRBJ2-7, with TRBD2 identical over 12 bases. The CDR3 is 16 residues long. V shed 1 base and J 5 bases; nucleotides not matched to a gene: 6. CDR1 and CDR2 (germline): LGHNA, YSLEER. In nucleotides, the CDR3 is TGCGCCAGCAGCCAAGGGACTAGCGGGGAGGTGGACGAGCAGTACTTC. This sequence encodes CASSQGTSGEVDEQYF.

In this sample, this clonotype turned up many times. The CDR3: CSASHGYTF. CDR3 nucleotides: TGCAGTGCTAGCCATGGCTACACCTTC. The chain uses TRBV20-1 and TRBJ1-2; D gene unclear. V was cut by 3 bases and J by 6 bases, with 2 bases left in between. CDR1 is DFQATT, CDR2 SNEGSKA, per germline (reference sequence). The CDR3 spans 9 residues.

This clonotype has ten or more counts. The chain has TRBV10-2 and TRBJ1-1; D perhaps matches TRBD1 (5 bases). With 0 bases removed from V and 7 bases from J, the gap between germline ends came to 15 bases. CDR1 and CDR2 from the germline V gene are WSHSY and SAAADI. The CDR3 covers 15 residues. The CDR3 DNA follows: TGCGCCAGCAGTGAGTCCGAGGGACGGCGAAATGAAGCTTTCTTT. It codes for CASSESEGRRNEAFF.

This clonotype occurred many times. The chain links TRBV20-1 to TRBJ1-2, with 7 bases that match TRBD1. The CDR3 runs to 14 residues. V lost 5 bases, J lost 2 bases, and 8 bases stayed unmatched. In germline, CDR1 is DFQATT, CDR2 SNEGSKA (reference sequence). The CDR3 coding sequence is TGCAGTGCTCGCACCCAGACAGGGAACTATGGCTACACCTTC. Translation: CSARTQTGNYGYTF.

This clonotype was found many times. The chain carries TRBV27 and TRBJ2-6; 7 bases match TRBD2. Germline CDR1 and CDR2: MNHEY and SMNVEV (reference sequence). There are 17 residues in the CDR3. The J segment lost 0 bases and the V segment lost 4 bases, leaving 6 bases of the junction unmatched. The CDR3 is CASSSRRGDSGANVLTF. CDR3 coding DNA: TGTGCCAGCAGTTCCCGCCGGGGGGACTCTGGGGCCAACGTCCTGACTTTC.

This clonotype was detected only a few times. The chain has TRBV5-6 and TRBJ2-2; D perhaps matches TRBD1 (6 bases). The CDR3 sequence is 16 residues long. V was clipped by 2 bases and J by 3 bases, with 14 bases between them. The germline gives CDR1 SGHDT, CDR2 YYEEEE. The DNA of the CDR3 is TGTGCCAGCAGCTTTGAACAGGGTATGGACACCGGGGAGCTGTTTTTT. It codes for CASSFEQGMDTGELFF.

The chain joins TRBV5-1 to TRBJ1-1; no definite D call. The CDR3 consists of 14 residues. Deletions cut 0 bases from V and 7 bases from J, with 13 bases between. Germline V CDR1 and CDR2: SGHRS, YFSETQ. DNA of the CDR3: TGCGCCAGCAGCTTGGAAGCGGATTTGATTGAAGCTTTCTTT. Its translation is CASSLEADLIEAFF.

This clonotype occurred a few times. This chain connects TRBV7-2 to TRBJ2-1; a possible D gene is TRBD2 (5 bases). The germline V gene encodes CDR1 SGHTA and CDR2 FQGNSA. The CDR3 is made up of 14 amino acids. With 2 bases removed from V and 7 bases from J, the gap between germline ends came to 12 bases. The CDR3 sequence: CASSLRGIGNEQFF. The CDR3 nucleotides are TGTGCCAGCAGCTTACGGGGAATCGGGAATGAGCAGTTCTTC.

The chain has TRBV4-3 and TRBJ2-3; D could derive from TRBD1 or TRBD2 (5 bases each). V lost 3 bases and J lost 3, with 22 bases in between. The germline V gene encodes CDR1 LGHNA and CDR2 YSLEER. CDR3 length: 18 amino acids. The CDR3 spells CASSQGVGRAAITDTQYF. The CDR3 DNA reads TGCGCCAGCAGCCAGGGGGTGGGCAGGGCTGCGATTACAGATACGCAGTATTTT.

The chain couples TRBV7-9 to TRBJ2-7; 9 nucleotides line up with TRBD1. Germline V gene sequence: CDR1 SEHNR, CDR2 FQNEAQ (reference sequence). The CDR3 is 14 residues long. J lost 6 bases, V lost 5 bases, and 8 bases had no gene match. The CDR3 spells CASSPGQGIGEQYF. CDR3 coding DNA: TGTGCCAGCAGCCCGGGACAGGGAATTGGCGAGCAGTACTTC.

At least ten counts were recorded for this clonotype. V gene TRBV6-5 combines with J gene TRBJ2-7; D is tentatively TRBD1 or TRBD2 (5 bases each). The CDR3 is 13 amino acids. Germline assignment: CDR1 MNHEY and CDR2 SVGAGI. The germline V and J ends were trimmed by 6 bases and 3 bases, with 12 bases remaining between them. CDR3 sequence reads: CASRNGANYEQYF. Here the CDR3 DNA reads TGTGCCAGCAGAAACGGGGCAAACTACGAGCAGTACTTC.

The chain joins TRBV27 to TRBJ2-3; 11 bases are shared with TRBD2. The CDR3 is 16 residues long. Germline values: CDR1 MNHEY, CDR2 SMNVEV (reference sequence). The V gene end was trimmed by 4 bases and the J gene end by 2 bases; junction bases not matched to a gene: 5. Written as DNA, the CDR3 is TGTGCCAGCAGTTCCTCTAGCGGGGGGTACACAGATACGCAGTATTTT. Translation: CASSSSSGGYTDTQYF.

This clonotype was counted ten times or more. The gene calls are TRBV20-1 and TRBJ1-1; no firm D call. CDR3 length: 14 amino acids. The V gene's germline CDR1 is DFQATT and CDR2 SNEGSKA (reference sequence). V was cut by 6 bases and J by 0 bases, with 14 bases left in between. CDR3: CSAISRRMNTEAFF. The CDR3 nucleotides are TGCAGTGCCATTTCCAGGAGAATGAACACTGAAGCTTTCTTT.

This sequence joins TRBV20-1 and TRBJ2-5; D is uncertain. V shed 5 bases and J shed 1 base, with 14 bases lying between them. Germline V gives CDR1 DFQATT, CDR2 SNEGSKA (reference sequence). This CDR3 comprises 14 residues. CDR3 region: CSAPPPDGQETQYF. The CDR3 region has the DNA TGCAGTGCTCCACCACCGGACGGCCAAGAGACCCAGTACTTC.

The chain carries TRBV24-1 and TRBJ2-5; D may be TRBD1 (5 bases). Germline lookup yields CDR1 KGHDR and CDR2 SFDVKD. Trimming took off 1 base at V and 2 bases at J, with 10 bases between the two ends. The CDR3 totals 15 residues. The CDR3 loop reads CATSDFWTPQETQYF. In DNA, the CDR3 is TGTGCCACCAGTGATTTTTGGACACCTCAAGAGACCCAGTACTTC.

The sample holds a few counts of this clonotype. This chain links TRBV24-1 with TRBJ2-5, with 7 nucleotides matching TRBD2. Trimming removed 5 bases from V and 5 bases from J; junction bases left unmatched: 4. Germline lookup yields CDR1 KGHDR and CDR2 SFDVKD. The length of the CDR3 is 13 residues. The CDR3 DNA follows: TGTGCCACCAGTGCGGGGGGTCGGGAGACCCAGTACTTC. Its protein is CATSAGGRETQYF.

The genes are TRBV7-2 and TRBJ1-4; D is ambiguous. Germline V gene data show CDR1 as SGHTA and CDR2 as FQGNSA. The CDR3 totals 12 residues. V shed 3 bases and J shed 5 bases, with 4 bases lying between them. The CDR3 region has the DNA TGTGCCAGCAGCTTTCAGAATGAAAAACTGTTTTTT. This translates into CASSFQNEKLFF.